Listed here are 17 T cell receptor beta chains from one sample, sequenced in a study of graft-versus-host responses after intestinal transplantation. These receptors lack a known antigen. The repertoire was sequenced with immunoSEQ multiplex PCR; TCRdb's copy has only in-frame clones and lacks some. The table records nearly 95,000 clones, more than 85% of them present only once. Sequenced material: unstimulated CD8+ T cells sorted from spleen or lymph node cells, taken before intestinal transplant. The receptors originated from a human donor who received an intestinal transplant.

V is TRBV27 and J is TRBJ2-7; 7 bases are a match to TRBD1. This CDR3 has 12 residues. Trimming at V came to 4 bases and at J to 11 bases, leaving 8 bases not matched to a gene. CDR1 is MNHEY and CDR2 is SMNVEV in the germline V gene (reference sequence). The CDR3 is CASSSYGTDEYF. The CDR3 nucleotides read TGTGCCAGCAGTTCCTACGGGACAGATGAGTACTTC.

The chain links TRBV27 to TRBJ1-2; possibly TRBD1 for D (5 bases). CDR1 is MNHEY, CDR2 SMNVEV, per germline (reference sequence). The CDR3 has 12 residues. Trimming took 3 bases from V and 5 from J, leaving 7 bases between them. The CDR3, as DNA: TGTGCCAGCAGTTTTAGGGGATATGGCTACACCTTC. Its protein is CASSFRGYGYTF.

The V and J genes are TRBV7-6 and TRBJ2-2; maybe TRBD1 (6 bases). Germline V gene data show CDR1 as SGHVS and CDR2 as FNYEAQ. The CDR3 has 15 residues. Trimming removed 0 bases at V and 6 bases at J, with 11 bases between. The DNA for the CDR3 is TGTGCCAGCAGCTTAGCAGGGTGGACAGCCGGGGAGCTGTTTTTT. The encoded protein is CASSLAGWTAGELFF.

The chain uses TRBV9 and TRBJ2-7; tentatively, D is TRBD1 (6 bases). Germline assignment: CDR1 SGDLS and CDR2 YYNGEE. CDR3 length equals 14 residues. The V and J ends lost 4 bases and 5 bases respectively, with 16 bases between them. The CDR3 DNA reads TGTGCCAGCAGCCCCCCCAGGGGCCAGGACGAGCAGTACTTC. Amino acid sequence: CASSPPRGQDEQYF. The variable domain in full, completed from reference TRBV9 and TRBJ2-7, reads DSGVTQTPKHLITATGQRVTLRCSPRSGDLSVYWYQQSLDQGLQFLIQYYNGEERAKGNILERFSAQQFPDLHSELNLSSLELGDSALYFCASSPPRGQDEQYFGPGTRLTVT.

The rearrangement links TRBV7-2 to TRBJ1-1, with 7 bases fitting TRBD1. V gave up 5 bases and J gave up 4 bases; unmatched junction bases: 4. CDR1 SGHTA and CDR2 FQGNSA come from the germline V gene. This CDR3 is built from 13 residues. CDR3 DNA sequence: TGTGCCAGCAGCGGGTCAGGGGGCACTGAAGCTTTCTTT. It specifies CASSGSGGTEAFF.

The chain is built from TRBV7-2 and TRBJ1-5, with D unresolved. CDR3 length equals 16 residues. The germline V and J ends were trimmed by 3 bases and 3 bases, with 15 bases remaining between them. CDR1 and CDR2 (germline): SGHTA, FQGNSA. DNA of the CDR3: TGTGCCAGCAGCTTCCTCCCTCAGGAGGCCAATCAGCCCCAGCATTTT. Its protein is CASSFLPQEANQPQHF.

In its sample, this clone was seen once. V usage is TRBV30 and J usage is TRBJ1-1; no clear D. There are 12 residues in the CDR3. With 0 bases removed from V and 2 bases from J, the gap between germline ends came to 4 bases. Germline CDR1 GTSNPN, CDR2 SVGIG (reference sequence). CDR3 nucleotide sequence: TGTGCCTGGAGTGTACACAACACTGAAGCTTTCTTT. Translation: CAWSVHNTEAFF.

The rearrangement joins TRBV4-1 to TRBJ1-3; D is ambiguous. Trimming stripped 1 base from V and 0 bases from J, with 13 bases between. The CDR3 is 17 amino acids. Germline CDR1 reads MGHRA; CDR2 reads YSYEKL. The CDR3 reads CASSQVLSGYSGNTIYF. CDR3 bases: TGCGCCAGCAGCCAAGTTTTAAGCGGCTACTCTGGAAACACCATATATTTT.

The chain combines TRBV19 with TRBJ2-7, with 7 bases matching TRBD1. The CDR3 length is 12 residues. V lost 3 bases to trimming and J lost 6 bases; unmatched junction nucleotides: 2. Per the germline V gene, CDR1 is LNHDA and CDR2 is SQIVND (reference sequence). Written as DNA, the CDR3 is TGTGCCAGTAGTATGACAGGGTCCGAGCAGTACTTC. It codes for CASSMTGSEQYF.

The genes are TRBV27 and TRBJ2-3; 16 bases are a match to TRBD2. Looked up from germline, CDR1 is MNHEY and CDR2 is SMNVEV (reference sequence). This CDR3 contains 18 residues. The V segment lost 9 bases and the J segment 4 bases; nucleotides outside the gene matches: 13. DNA of the CDR3: TGTGCCAGTCGATTACCGGGACTAGCGGGGGGGCGACCAGATACGCAGTATTTT. As protein: CASRLPGLAGGRPDTQYF.

The chain has TRBV2 and TRBJ1-2, with a tentative D call TRBD1 (5 bases). This CDR3 is built from 14 residues. Germline V gene data show CDR1 as SNHLY and CDR2 as FYNNEI. V lost 4 bases to trimming and J lost 6 bases, with 15 bases between them. The CDR3 loop is CASSAGDSLDGYTF. The CDR3 nucleotides read TGTGCCAGCAGTGCCGGGGACTCCTTGGATGGCTACACCTTC.

This chain uses TRBV7-7 with TRBJ2-7, with D unresolved. Looked up from germline, CDR1 is SSHAT and CDR2 is FNYEAQ (reference sequence). Between the trimmed V and J ends, which lost 0 bases and 3 bases, there was a span of 6 bases. This CDR3 comprises 13 residues. The CDR3 sequence is CASSLATGYEQYF. CDR3 DNA sequence: TGTGCCAGCAGCTTAGCGACGGGCTACGAGCAGTACTTC.

The gene calls are TRBV14 and TRBJ1-6, with D uncertain. Trimming shortened V by 1 base and J by 11 bases, and 6 bases separated the two germline ends. This CDR3 region has 12 residues. The germline CDR1 and CDR2 sequences are SGHDN and FVKESK. The CDR3 reads CASSQVGPPLHF. CDR3 sequence (DNA): TGTGCCAGCAGCCAAGTTGGCCCACCCCTCCACTTT.

This clone occurred once. The chain joins TRBV11-2 to TRBJ2-2; D remains ambiguous. Germline lookup yields CDR1 SGHAT and CDR2 FQNNGV. The CDR3 consists of 13 residues. Trimming left V 1 base short and J 6 bases short, with 6 bases between. The chain's CDR3 is CASSLAPAGELFF. In DNA form, the CDR3 reads TGTGCCAGCAGCTTAGCCCCCGCCGGGGAGCTGTTTTTT.

This clone appeared once. The rearrangement joins TRBV6-1 to TRBJ2-5; D not certain. This CDR3 spans 14 amino acids. Germline values: CDR1 MNHNS, CDR2 SASEGT. V was clipped by 6 bases and J by 0 bases, with 11 bases between them. Written as DNA, the CDR3 is TGTGCCAGCAGCCCGACATTGTACCAAGAGACCCAGTACTTC. This sequence encodes CASSPTLYQETQYF.

By share, this clone ranks as medium-sized. The rearrangement links TRBV7-6 to TRBJ1-2, with D possibly being TRBD1 (5 bases). This CDR3 is built from 13 residues. Germline CDR1 SGHVS, CDR2 FNYEAQ. Trimming left V 3 bases short and J 6 bases short, with 11 bases between. The DNA of the CDR3 is TGTGCCAGCAGCTTCGGGCAACAGGATGGCTACACCTTC. Translation gives CASSFGQQDGYTF.

The chain carries TRBV18 and TRBJ2-1; D ambiguous. Germline loops: CDR1 KGHSH, CDR2 LQKENI. Trimming took off 1 base at V and 5 bases at J, with 9 bases between the two ends. The CDR3 runs to 14 residues. CDR3 bases: TGTGCCAGCTCACCACTTTCCTTTGACAATGAGCAGTTCTTC. Residues: CASSPLSFDNEQFF.